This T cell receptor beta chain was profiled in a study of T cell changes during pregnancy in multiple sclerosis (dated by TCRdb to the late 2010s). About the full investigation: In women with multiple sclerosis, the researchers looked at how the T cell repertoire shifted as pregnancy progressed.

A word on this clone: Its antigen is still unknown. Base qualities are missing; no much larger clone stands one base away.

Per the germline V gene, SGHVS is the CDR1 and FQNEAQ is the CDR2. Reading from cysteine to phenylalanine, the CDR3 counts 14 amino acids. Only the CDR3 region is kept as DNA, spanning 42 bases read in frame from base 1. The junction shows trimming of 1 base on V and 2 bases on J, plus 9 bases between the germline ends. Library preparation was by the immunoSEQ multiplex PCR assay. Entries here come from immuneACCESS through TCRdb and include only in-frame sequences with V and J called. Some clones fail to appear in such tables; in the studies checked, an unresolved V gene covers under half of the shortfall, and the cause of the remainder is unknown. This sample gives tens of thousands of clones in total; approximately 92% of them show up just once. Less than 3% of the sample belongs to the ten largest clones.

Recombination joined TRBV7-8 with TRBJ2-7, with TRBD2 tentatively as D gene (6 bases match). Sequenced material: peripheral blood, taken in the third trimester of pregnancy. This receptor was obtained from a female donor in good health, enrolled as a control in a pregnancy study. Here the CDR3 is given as CASSLDGGPYEQYF. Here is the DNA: TGTGCCAGCAGCTTAGACGGGGGACCCTACGAGCAGTACTTC.